This T cell receptor (beta chain) was sequenced for a study of blood T cell repertoires in COVID-19 (dated by TCRdb to about 2020). A note on the overall study: Samples from collaborators originated in the United States, Italy and Spain and spanned both the acute and convalescent phases of COVID-19. Samples were obtained from the ongoing ImmuneRACE study (first 160 participants) and from about 1,300 subjects provided by 6 global collaborators. The prospective study material was composed of cDNA or gDNA derived from T cells, B-cell-depleted T cells, or PBMCs. Subjects who had been exposed to COVID-19, were actively infected with it, or had recovered from it provided the deeply sampled blood TCRbeta repertoires that made up the dataset. The repertoires were released in a freely available public database meant as a resource for research on the immune response to SARS-CoV-2. HLA class I and class II types, where available, came from metadata supplied by the sample provider rather than from assay-based typing. Sample metadata almost always included a de-identified subject ID, COVID-19 status, age in years and sex.

General conclusions and limits of the study: Clinical and demographic metadata were provided uncurated, with the amount varying by source and participant.

A remark on this clone: It lacks a known antigen. No clone much larger than this one lies a single base away; base qualities are absent.

TCRbeta CDR3 regions were amplified from genomic DNA using the immunoSEQ Assay, a bias-controlled multiplex PCR. From the authors' description of their analysis: Within the assay, amplification of reference gene primers was used to estimate how many nucleated cells each sample contained. To quantify the absolute abundance of each unique TCRbeta CDR3 rearrangement, sequence reads were collapsed and filtered. For each sample, productive Simpson clonality was calculated as the square root of Simpson's diversity index across productive rearrangements. TCRdb mirrors the immuneACCESS table, restricted to in-frame sequences. Some clones are absent from its copies; in checked studies, under half trace to an unresolved V gene, and the reason for the others is unknown. V, J and clone size reflect that table, while D and trimming were determined from the DNA. The sample table contains about 210,000 clones; only one count was recorded for over 75% of them. The ten top clones hold roughly 5% of the sample.

The germline ends are 13 bases apart after V is trimmed by 7 bases and J by 0 bases. Spanning cysteine to phenylalanine, the CDR3 consists of 14 amino acids. The sequence is cut down to CDR3 DNA, 42 bases in frame from base 1. CDR1 and CDR2 (SGDLS, YYNGEE) derive from the germline V gene. Collaborating institutions collected whole blood in K2EDTA tubes following their own protocols. For TCRbeta analysis, collaborator samples were shipped as frozen whole blood, as isolated PBMCs, or as DNA extracted from either sample type. The chain was built from TRBV9 and TRBJ1-1; perhaps TRBD1 is the D gene, with 5 bases matching. Source material: peripheral blood. This receptor was taken from a woman in her forties with acute or convalescent COVID-19. Read as DNA, the sequence is TGTGCCAGCGGGCGGGACCTCTTGAACACTGAAGCTTTCTTT. Its protein reads: CASGRDLLNTEAFF.